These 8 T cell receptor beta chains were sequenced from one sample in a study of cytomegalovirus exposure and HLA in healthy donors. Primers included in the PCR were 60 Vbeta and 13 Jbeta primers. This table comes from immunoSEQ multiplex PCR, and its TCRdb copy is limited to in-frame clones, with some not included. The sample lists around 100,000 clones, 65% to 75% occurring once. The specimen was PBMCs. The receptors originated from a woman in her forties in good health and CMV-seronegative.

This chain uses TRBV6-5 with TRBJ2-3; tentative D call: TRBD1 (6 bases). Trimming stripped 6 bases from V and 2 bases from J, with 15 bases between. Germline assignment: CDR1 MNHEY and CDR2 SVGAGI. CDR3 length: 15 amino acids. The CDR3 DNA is TGTGCCAGCAGGGGACACGCCTCTGCCACAGATACGCAGTATTTT. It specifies CASRGHASATDTQYF.

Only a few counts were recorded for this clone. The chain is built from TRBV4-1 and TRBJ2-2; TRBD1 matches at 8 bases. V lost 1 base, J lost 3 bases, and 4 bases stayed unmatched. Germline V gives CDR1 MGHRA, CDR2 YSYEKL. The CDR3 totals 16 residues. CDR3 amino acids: CASSQGGTGYTGELFF. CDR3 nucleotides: TGCGCCAGCAGCCAAGGGGGGACAGGATACACCGGGGAGCTGTTTTTT.

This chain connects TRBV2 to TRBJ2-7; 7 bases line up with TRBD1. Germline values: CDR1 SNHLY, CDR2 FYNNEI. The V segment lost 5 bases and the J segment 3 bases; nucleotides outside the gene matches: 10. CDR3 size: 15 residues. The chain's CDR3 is CASSPGRTGGYEQYF. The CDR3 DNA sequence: TGTGCCAGCAGTCCGGGCCGGACAGGTGGCTACGAGCAGTACTTC.

The CDR3 region has the DNA TGTGCCAGCAAAAAGGAGACTAGCACAGATACGCAGTATTTT. The encoded protein is CASKKETSTDTQYF. The chain uses TRBV27 and TRBJ2-3; D not resolved. V shed 7 bases and J shed 0 bases, with 11 bases lying between them. CDR1 and CDR2 (germline): MNHEY, SMNVEV (reference sequence). The CDR3 runs to 14 residues.

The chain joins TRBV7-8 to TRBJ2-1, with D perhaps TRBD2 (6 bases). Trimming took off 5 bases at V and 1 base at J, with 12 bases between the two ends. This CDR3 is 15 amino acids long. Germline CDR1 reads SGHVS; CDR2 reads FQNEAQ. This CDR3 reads CASSPDSGSYNEQFF. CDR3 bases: TGTGCCAGCAGCCCAGATAGCGGTTCCTACAATGAGCAGTTCTTC.

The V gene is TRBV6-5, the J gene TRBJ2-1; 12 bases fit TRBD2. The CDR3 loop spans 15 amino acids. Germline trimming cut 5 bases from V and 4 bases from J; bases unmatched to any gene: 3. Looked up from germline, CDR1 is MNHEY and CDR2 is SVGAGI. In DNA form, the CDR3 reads TGTGCCAGCAGTGCCGGACTAGCGGGGTACAATGAGCAGTTCTTC. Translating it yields CASSAGLAGYNEQFF.

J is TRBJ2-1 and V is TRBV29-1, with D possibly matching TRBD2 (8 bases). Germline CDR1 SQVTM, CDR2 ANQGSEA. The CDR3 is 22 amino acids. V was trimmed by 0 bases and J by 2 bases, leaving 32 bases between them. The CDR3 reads CSVEDPLAGGTSGSIPYNEQFF. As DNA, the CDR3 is TGCAGCGTTGAAGATCCCCTCGCAGGGGGAACGAGCGGGAGTATCCCCTACAATGAGCAGTTCTTC.

CDR3 protein: CASSQDVVPPSRFQETQYF. The DNA for the CDR3 is TGCGCCAGCAGCCAAGATGTAGTACCTCCATCACGGTTCCAAGAGACCCAGTACTTC. This chain connects TRBV4-1 to TRBJ2-5; no clear D gene. CDR3 length: 19 amino acids. Germline V gene lookup returns CDR1 MGHRA and CDR2 YSYEKL. Between the trimmed V and J ends, which lost 0 bases and 1 base, there was a span of 21 bases.